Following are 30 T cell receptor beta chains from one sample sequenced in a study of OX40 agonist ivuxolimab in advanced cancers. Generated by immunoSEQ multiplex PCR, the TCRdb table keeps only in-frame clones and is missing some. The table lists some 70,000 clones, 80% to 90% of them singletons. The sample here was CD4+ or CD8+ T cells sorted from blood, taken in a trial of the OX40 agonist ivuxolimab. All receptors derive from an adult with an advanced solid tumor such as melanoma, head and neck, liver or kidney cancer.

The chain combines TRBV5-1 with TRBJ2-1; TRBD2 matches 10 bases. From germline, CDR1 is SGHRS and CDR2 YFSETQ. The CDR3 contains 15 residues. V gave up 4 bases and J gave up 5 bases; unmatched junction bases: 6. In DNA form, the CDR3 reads TGCGCCAGCAGCGCCGGGACTAGCGCAAACAATGAGCAGTTCTTC. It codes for CASSAGTSANNEQFF. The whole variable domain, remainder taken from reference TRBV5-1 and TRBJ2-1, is KAGVTQTPRYLIKTRGQQVTLSCSPISGHRSVSWYQQTPGQGLQFLFEYFSETQRNKGNFPGRFSGRQFSNSRSEMNVSTLELGDSALYLCASSAGTSANNEQFFGPGTRLTVL.

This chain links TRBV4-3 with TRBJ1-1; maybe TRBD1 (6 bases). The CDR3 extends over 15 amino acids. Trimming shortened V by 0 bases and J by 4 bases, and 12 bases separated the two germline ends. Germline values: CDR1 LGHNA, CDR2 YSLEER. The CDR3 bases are TGCGCCAGCAGCCAAGACAGGAACAGGGCCACTGAAGCTTTCTTT. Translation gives CASSQDRNRATEAFF.

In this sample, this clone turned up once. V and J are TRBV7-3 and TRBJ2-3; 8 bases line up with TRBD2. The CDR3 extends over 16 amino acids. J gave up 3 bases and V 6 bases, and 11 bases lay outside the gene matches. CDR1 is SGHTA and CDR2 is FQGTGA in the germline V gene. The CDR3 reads CASRSVSGESTDTQYF. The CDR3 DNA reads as TGTGCCAGCAGGTCCGTTAGCGGGGAGTCTACAGATACGCAGTATTTT. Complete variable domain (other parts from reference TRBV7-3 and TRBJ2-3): GAGVSQTPSNKVTEKGKYVELRCDPISGHTALYWYRQSLGQGPEFLIYFQGTGAADDSGLPNDRFFAVRPEGSVSTLKIQRTERGDSAVYLCASRSVSGESTDTQYFGPGTRLTVL.

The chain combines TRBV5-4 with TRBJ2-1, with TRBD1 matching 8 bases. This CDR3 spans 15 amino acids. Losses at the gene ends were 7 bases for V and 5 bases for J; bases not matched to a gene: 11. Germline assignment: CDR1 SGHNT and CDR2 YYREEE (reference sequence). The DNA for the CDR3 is TGTGCCAGCTCGTCGGACAGGGTCGGAAACAATGAGCAGTTCTTC. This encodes CASSSDRVGNNEQFF.

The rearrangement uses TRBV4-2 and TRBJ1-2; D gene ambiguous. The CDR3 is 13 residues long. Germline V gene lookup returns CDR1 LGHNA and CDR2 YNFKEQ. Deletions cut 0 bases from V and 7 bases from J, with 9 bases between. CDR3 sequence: CASSQDDYGGYTF. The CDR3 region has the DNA TGTGCCAGCAGCCAAGATGATTATGGTGGCTACACCTTC.

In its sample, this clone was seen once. The CDR3 DNA sequence: TGTGCCAGCAGCCCTAGCTACATGAAGAACACTGAAGCTTTCTTT. Amino acids: CASSPSYMKNTEAFF. V gene TRBV7-9 combines with J gene TRBJ1-1; no clear D gene. This CDR3 contains 15 residues. Germline V CDR1 and CDR2: SEHNR, FQNEAQ (reference sequence). Trimming pared 5 bases from V and 1 base from J, leaving 14 bases between.

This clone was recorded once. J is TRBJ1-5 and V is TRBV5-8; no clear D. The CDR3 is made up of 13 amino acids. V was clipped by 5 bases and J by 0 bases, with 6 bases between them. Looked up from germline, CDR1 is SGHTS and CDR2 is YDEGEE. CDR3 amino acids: CASSLYSNQPQHF. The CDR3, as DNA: TGTGCCAGCAGTTTGTATAGCAATCAGCCCCAGCATTTT. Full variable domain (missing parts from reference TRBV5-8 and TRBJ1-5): EAGVTQSPTHLIKTRGQQATLRCSPISGHTSVYWYQQALGLGLQFLLWYDEGEERNRGNFPPRFSGRQFPNYSSELNVNALELEDSALYLCASSLYSNQPQHFGDGTRLSIL.

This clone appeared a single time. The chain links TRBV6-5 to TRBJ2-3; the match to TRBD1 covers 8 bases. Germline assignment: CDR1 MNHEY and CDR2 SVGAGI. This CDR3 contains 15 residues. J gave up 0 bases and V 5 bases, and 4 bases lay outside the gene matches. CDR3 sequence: CASSQGQASTDTQYF. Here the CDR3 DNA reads TGTGCCAGCAGTCAGGGACAGGCGAGCACAGATACGCAGTATTTT.

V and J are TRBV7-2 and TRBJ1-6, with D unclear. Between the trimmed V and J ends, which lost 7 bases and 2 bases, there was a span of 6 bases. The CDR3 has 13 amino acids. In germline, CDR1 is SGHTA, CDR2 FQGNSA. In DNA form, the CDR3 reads TGTGCCAGCACCCCGGCCTATAATTCACCCCTCCACTTT. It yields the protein CASTPAYNSPLHF.

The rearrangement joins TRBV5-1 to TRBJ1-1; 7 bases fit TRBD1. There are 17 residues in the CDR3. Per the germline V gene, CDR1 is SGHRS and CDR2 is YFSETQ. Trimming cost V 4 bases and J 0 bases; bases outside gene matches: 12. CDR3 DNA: TGCGCCAGCAGCCCATCAGGGGGTTGGAGAGTGAACACTGAAGCTTTCTTT. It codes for CASSPSGGWRVNTEAFF. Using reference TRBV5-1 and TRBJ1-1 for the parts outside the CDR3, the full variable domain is KAGVTQTPRYLIKTRGQQVTLSCSPISGHRSVSWYQQTPGQGLQFLFEYFSETQRNKGNFPGRFSGRQFSNSRSEMNVSTLELGDSALYLCASSPSGGWRVNTEAFFGQGTRLTVV.

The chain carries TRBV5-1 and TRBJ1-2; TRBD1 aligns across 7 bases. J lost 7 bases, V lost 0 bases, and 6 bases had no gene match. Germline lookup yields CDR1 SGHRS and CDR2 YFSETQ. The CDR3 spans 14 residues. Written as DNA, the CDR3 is TGCGCCAGCAGCTTGGGCCAGGGGGTTGGTGGCTACACCTTC. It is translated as CASSLGQGVGGYTF.

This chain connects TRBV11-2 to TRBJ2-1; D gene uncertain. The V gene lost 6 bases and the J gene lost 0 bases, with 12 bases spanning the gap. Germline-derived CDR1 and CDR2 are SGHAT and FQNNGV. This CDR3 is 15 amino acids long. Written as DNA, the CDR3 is TGTGCCAGCAGTAAGGGTTCTAGCTCCTACAATGAGCAGTTCTTC. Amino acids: CASSKGSSSYNEQFF.

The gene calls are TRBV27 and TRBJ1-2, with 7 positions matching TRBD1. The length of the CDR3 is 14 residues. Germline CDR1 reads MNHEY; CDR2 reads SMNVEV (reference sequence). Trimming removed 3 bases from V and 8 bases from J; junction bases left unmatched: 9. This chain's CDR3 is CASSFLGGVGGYTF. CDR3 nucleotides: TGTGCCAGCAGTTTTTTAGGGGGCGTGGGAGGCTACACCTTC.

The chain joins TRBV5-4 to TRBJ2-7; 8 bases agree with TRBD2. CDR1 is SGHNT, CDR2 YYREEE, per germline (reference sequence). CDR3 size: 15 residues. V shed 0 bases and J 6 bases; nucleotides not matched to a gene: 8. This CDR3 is CASSLAGGRSGEQYF. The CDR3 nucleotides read TGTGCCAGCAGCTTGGCGGGGGGGCGGTCCGGCGAGCAGTACTTC.

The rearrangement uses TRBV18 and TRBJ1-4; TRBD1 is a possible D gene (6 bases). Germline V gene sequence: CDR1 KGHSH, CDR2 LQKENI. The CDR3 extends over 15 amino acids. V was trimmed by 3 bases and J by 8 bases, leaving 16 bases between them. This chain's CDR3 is CASSPTTGGGEKLFF. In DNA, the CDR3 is TGTGCCAGCTCACCGACGACAGGCGGGGGGGAAAAACTGTTTTTT. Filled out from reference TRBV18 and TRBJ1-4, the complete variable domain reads NAGVMQNPRHLVRRRGQEARLRCSPMKGHSHVYWYRQLPEEGLKFMVYLQKENIIDESGMPKERFSAEFPKEGPSILRIQQVVRGDSAAYFCASSPTTGGGEKLFFGSGTQLSVL.

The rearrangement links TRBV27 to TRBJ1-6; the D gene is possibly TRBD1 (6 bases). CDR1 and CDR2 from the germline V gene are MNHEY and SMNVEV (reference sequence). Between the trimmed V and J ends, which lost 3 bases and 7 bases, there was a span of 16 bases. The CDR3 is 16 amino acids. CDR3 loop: CASSFGVQGLNSPLHF. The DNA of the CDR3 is TGTGCCAGCAGTTTTGGGGTGCAGGGGCTCAATTCACCCCTCCACTTT.

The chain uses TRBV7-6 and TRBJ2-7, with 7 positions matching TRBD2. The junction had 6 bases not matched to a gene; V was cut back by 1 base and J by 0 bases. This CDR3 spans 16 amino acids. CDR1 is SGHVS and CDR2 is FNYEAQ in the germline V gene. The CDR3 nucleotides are TGTGCCAGCAGCTTAGTTGGGCGGGGGAGCTCCTACGAGCAGTACTTC. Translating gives CASSLVGRGSSYEQYF.

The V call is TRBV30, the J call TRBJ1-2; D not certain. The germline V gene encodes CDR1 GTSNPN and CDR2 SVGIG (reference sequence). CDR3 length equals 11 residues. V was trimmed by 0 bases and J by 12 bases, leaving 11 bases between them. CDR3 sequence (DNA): TGTGCCTGGAGTGTACAAAGGAAAAACACCTTC. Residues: CAWSVQRKNTF.

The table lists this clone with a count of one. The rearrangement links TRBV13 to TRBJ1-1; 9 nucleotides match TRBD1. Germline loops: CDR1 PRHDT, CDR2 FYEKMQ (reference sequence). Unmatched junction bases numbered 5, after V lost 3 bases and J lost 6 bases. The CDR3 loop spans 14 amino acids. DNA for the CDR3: TGTGCCAGCAGCTTGGGGGACAGGGCCGCTGAAGCTTTCTTT. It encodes CASSLGDRAAEAFF.

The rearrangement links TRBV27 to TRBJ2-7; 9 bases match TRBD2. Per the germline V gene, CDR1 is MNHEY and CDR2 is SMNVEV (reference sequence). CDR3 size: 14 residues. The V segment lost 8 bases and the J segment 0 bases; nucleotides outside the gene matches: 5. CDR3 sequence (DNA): TGTGCCAGCCGCAGCGGGGGGAGCTCCTACGAGCAGTACTTC. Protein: CASRSGGSSYEQYF.

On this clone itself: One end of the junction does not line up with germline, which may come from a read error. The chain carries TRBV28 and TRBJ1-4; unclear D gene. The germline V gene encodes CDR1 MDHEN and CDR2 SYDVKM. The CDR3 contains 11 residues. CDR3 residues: CASSSLHLRVF. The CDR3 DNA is TGTGCCAGCAGTTCCCTACACCTCCGAGTTTTT.

In DNA, the CDR3 is TGTGCCAGCACCACAGTCGCGGGAAACACCATATATTTT. Translating it yields CASTTVAGNTIYF. The V gene is TRBV7-2, the J gene TRBJ1-3; D remains unclear. The CDR3 length is 13 residues. The germline gives CDR1 SGHTA, CDR2 FQGNSA. V dropped 7 bases and J dropped 4 bases, with 11 bases sitting between them.

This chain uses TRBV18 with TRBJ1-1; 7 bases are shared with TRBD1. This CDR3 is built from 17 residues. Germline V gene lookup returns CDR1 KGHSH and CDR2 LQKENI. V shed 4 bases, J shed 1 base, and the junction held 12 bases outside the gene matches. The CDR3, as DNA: TGTGCCAGCTCACTCCCAGGGGGGGGCGGGCCGAACACTGAAGCTTTCTTT. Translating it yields CASSLPGGGGPNTEAFF.

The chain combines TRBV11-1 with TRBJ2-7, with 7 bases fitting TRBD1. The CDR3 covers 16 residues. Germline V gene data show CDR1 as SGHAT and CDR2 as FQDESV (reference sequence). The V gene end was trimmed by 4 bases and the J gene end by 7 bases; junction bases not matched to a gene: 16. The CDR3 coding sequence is TGTGCCAGCAGCTCCCGAACCCAGGGGGTAAGGTTGGAGCAGTACTTC. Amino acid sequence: CASSSRTQGVRLEQYF.

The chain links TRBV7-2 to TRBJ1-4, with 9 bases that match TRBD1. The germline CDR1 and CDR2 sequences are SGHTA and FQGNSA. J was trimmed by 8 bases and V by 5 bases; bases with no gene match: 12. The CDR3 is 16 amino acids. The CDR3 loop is CASSPPRTGDGEKLFF. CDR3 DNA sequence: TGTGCCAGCAGCCCCCCTCGGACAGGGGATGGAGAAAAACTGTTTTTT.

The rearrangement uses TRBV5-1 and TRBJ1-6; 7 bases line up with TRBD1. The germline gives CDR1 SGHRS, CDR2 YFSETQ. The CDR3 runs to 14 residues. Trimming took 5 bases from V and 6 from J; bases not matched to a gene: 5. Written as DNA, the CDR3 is TGCGCCAGCAGAACCGGGACAGCTAATTCACCCCTCCACTTT. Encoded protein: CASRTGTANSPLHF.

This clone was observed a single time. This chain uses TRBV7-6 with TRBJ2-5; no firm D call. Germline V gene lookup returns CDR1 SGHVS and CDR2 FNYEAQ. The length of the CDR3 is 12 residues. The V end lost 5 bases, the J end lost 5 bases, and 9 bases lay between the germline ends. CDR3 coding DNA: TGTGCCAGCAGCCTGAGGTGGGAGACCCAGTACTTC. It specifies CASSLRWETQYF.

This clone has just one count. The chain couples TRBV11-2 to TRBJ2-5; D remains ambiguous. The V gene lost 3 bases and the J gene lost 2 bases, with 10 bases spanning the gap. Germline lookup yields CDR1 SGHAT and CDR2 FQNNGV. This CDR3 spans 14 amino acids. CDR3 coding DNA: TGTGCCAGCAGCTTTATGGTTGGGCAAGAGACCCAGTACTTC. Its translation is CASSFMVGQETQYF.

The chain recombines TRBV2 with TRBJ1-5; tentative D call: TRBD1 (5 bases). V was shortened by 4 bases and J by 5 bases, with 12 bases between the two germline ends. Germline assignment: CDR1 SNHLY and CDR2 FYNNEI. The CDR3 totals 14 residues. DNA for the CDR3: TGTGCCAGCAGTGTTAAGGGGAAGGATCAGCCCCAGCATTTT. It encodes CASSVKGKDQPQHF.

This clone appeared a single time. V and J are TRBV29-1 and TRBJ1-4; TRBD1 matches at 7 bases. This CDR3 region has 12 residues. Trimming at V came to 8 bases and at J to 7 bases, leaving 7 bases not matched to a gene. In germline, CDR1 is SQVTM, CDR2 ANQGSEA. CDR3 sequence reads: CSYRGSSEKLFF. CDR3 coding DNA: TGCAGCTACAGGGGTAGCTCTGAAAAACTGTTTTTT.